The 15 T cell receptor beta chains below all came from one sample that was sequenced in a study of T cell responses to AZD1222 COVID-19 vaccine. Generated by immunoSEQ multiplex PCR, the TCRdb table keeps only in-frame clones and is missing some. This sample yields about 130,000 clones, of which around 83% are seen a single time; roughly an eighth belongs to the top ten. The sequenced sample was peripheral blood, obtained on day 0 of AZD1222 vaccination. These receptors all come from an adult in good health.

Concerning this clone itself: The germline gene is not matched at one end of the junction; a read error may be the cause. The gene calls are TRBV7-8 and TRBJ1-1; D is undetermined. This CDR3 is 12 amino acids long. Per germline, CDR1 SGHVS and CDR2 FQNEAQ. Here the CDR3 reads CASSLWVEPAAF. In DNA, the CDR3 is TGTGCCAGCAGCTTATGGGTTGAACCGGCCGCCTTT.

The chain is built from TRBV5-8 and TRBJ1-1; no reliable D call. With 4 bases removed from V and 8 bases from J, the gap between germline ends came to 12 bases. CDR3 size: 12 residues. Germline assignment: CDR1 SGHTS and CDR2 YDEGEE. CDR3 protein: CASSPMTTEAFF. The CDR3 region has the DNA TGTGCCAGCAGCCCGATGACAACCGAAGCTTTCTTT.

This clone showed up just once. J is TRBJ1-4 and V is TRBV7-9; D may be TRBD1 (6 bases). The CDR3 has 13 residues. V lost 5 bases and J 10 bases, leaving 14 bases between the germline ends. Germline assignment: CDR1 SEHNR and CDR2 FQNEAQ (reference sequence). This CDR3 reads CASSPRLDRKLFF. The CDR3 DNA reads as TGTGCCAGCAGCCCTAGGCTGGACAGAAAACTGTTTTTT. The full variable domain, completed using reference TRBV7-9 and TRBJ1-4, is DTGVSQNPRHKITKRGQNVTFRCDPISEHNRLYWYRQTLGQGPEFLTYFQNEAQLEKSRLLSDRFSAERPKGSFSTLEIQRTEQGDSAMYLCASSPRLDRKLFFGSGTQLSVL.

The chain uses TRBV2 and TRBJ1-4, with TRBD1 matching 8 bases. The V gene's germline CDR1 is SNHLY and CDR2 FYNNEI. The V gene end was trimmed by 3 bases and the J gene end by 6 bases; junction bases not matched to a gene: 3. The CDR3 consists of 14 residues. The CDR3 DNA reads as TGTGCCAGCAGTGACGAACAGGGGGATGAAAAACTGTTTTTT. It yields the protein CASSDEQGDEKLFF. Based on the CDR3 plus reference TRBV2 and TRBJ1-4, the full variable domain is EPEVTQTPSHQVTQMGQEVILRCVPISNHLYFYWYRQILGQKVEFLVSFYNNEISEKSEIFDDQFSVERPDGSNFTLKIRSTKLEDSAMYFCASSDEQGDEKLFFGSGTQLSVL.

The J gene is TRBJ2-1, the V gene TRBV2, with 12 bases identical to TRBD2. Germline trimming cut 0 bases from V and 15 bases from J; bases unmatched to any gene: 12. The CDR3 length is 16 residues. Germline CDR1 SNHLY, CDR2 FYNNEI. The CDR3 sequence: CASSEAPGLAGTRRFF. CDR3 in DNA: TGTGCCAGCAGTGAAGCGCCGGGACTAGCGGGTACAAGGCGGTTCTTC.

CDR3 DNA: TGTGCCAGCAGTTTATCTCCACCGGGACCCGATATGACTAATGAAAAACTGTTTTTT. Protein sequence: CASSLSPPGPDMTNEKLFF. The gene calls are TRBV27 and TRBJ1-4; possibly TRBD1 for D (5 bases). Trimming left V 0 bases short and J 2 bases short, with 19 bases between. From germline, CDR1 is MNHEY and CDR2 SMNVEV (reference sequence). The CDR3 totals 19 residues. The variable domain in full, completed from reference TRBV27 and TRBJ1-4, reads EAQVTQNPRYLITVTGKKLTVTCSQNMNHEYMSWYRQDPGLGLRQIYYSMNVEVTDKGDVPEGYKVSRKEKRNFPLILESPSPNQTSLYFCASSLSPPGPDMTNEKLFFGSGTQLSVL.

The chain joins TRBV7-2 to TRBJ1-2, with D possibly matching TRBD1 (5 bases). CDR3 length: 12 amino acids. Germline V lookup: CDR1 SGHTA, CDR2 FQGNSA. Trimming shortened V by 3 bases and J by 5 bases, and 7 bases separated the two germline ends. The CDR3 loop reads CASSFQGYGYTF. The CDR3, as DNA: TGTGCCAGCAGCTTTCAGGGTTATGGCTACACCTTC.

CDR3 protein: CASRDEVVTYEQYF. The CDR3, as DNA: TGCGCCAGCAGGGACGAGGTTGTCACTTACGAGCAGTACTTC. The chain recombines TRBV5-1 with TRBJ2-7; D unclear. The V end lost 5 bases, the J end lost 4 bases, and 16 bases lay between the germline ends. Germline V gives CDR1 SGHRS, CDR2 YFSETQ. This CDR3 comprises 14 residues.

CDR3 residues: CASSLLAGGNTEAFF. The CDR3 bases are TGTGCCAGCAGTCTTCTCGCAGGGGGGAACACTGAAGCTTTCTTT. The chain couples TRBV27 to TRBJ1-1; 7 nucleotides match TRBD1. The CDR3 has 15 residues. Germline assignment: CDR1 MNHEY and CDR2 SMNVEV (reference sequence). V lost 5 bases and J lost 1; bases outside the gene matches: 7.

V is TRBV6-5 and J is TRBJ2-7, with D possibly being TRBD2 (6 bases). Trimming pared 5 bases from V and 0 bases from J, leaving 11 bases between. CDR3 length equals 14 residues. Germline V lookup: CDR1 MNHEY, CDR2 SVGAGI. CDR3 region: CASSTRGVSYEQYF. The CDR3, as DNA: TGTGCCAGCAGTACACGCGGGGTCTCCTACGAGCAGTACTTC.

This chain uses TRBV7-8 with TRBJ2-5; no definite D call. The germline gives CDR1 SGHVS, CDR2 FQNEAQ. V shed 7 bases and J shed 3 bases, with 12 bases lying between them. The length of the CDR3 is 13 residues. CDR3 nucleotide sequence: TGTGCCAGCACAAGTCCCCGGGAAGAGACCCAGTACTTC. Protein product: CASTSPREETQYF.

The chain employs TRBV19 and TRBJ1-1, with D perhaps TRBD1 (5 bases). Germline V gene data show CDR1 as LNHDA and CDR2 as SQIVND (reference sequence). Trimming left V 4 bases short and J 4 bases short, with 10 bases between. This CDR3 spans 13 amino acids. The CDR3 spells CASSTRAVTEAFF. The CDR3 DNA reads TGTGCCAGTAGTACCAGGGCGGTCACTGAAGCTTTCTTT.

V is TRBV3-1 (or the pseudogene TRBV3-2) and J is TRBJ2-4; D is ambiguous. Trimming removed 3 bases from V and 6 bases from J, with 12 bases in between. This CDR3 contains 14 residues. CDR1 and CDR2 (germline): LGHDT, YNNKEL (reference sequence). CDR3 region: CASSQYVKGNIQYF. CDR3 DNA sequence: TGTGCCAGCAGCCAGTATGTTAAAGGAAACATTCAGTACTTC.

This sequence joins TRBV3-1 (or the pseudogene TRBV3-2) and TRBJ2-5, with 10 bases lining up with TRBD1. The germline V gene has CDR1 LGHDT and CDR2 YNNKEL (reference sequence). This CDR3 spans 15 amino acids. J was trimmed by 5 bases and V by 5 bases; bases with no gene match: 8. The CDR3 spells CASSGRGTGVETQYF. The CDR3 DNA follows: TGTGCCAGCAGCGGGAGGGGGACAGGGGTTGAGACCCAGTACTTC.

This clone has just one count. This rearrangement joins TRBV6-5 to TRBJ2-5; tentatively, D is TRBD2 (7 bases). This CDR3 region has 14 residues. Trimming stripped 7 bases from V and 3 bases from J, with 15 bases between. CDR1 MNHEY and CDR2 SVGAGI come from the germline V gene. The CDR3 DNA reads TGTGCCAGCACCTGGGGGGGCGCAAAAGAGACCCAGTACTTC. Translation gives CASTWGGAKETQYF.